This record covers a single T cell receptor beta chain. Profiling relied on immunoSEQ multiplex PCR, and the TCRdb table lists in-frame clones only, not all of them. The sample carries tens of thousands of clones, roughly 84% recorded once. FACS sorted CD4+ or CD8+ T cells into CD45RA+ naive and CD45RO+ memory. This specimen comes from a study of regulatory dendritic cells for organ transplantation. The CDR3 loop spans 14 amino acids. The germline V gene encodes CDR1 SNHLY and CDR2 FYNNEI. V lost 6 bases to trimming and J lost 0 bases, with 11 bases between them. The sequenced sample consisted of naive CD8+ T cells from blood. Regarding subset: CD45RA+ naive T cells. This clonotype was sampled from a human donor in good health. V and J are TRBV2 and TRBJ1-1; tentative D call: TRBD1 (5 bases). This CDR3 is CASRKTDMNTEAFF. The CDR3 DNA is TGTGCCAGCAGAAAGACAGACATGAACACTGAAGCTTTCTTT.